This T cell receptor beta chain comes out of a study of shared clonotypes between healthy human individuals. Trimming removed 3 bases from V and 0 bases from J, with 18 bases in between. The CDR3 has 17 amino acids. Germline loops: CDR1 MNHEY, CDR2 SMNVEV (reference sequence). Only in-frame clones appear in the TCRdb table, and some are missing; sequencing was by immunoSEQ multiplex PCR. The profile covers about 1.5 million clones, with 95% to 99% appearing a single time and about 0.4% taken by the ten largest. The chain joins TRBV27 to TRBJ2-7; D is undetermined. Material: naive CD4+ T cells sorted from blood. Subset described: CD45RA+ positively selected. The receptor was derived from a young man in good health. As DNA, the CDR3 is TGTGCCAGCAGTTTTCTTCCCCAGACATCATCCTCCTACGAGCAGTACTTC. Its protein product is CASSFLPQTSSSYEQYF.